This T cell receptor (beta chain) emerged from a study of T cell responses to AZD1222 COVID-19 vaccine. Generated by immunoSEQ multiplex PCR, the TCRdb table keeps only in-frame clones and is missing some. The table includes 120,000 to 150,000 clones, 82% detected once. Broader study findings: Distributed over spike, vaccine-associated CD4 TCRs predominated at 160-218 and 743-854. Compared with day 0, the breadth and depth of the Spike-specific TCR repertoire rose significantly after two doses of AZD1222. Mostly white British, mostly female donors; authors suggested clonal diversity may be underestimated.

Concerning this clone: Its specificity is unknown.

V gave up 0 bases and J gave up 0 bases, with 15 bases separating them. The CDR3 totals 18 residues. Germline loops: CDR1 LGHNA, CDR2 YNFKEQ. The clonotype comes from an adult in good health. The input for sequencing was peripheral blood, taken on day 0 of MenACWY control vaccination. The chain uses TRBV4-2 and TRBJ2-4; possible D gene TRBD2, 6 bases. The CDR3 DNA follows: TGTGCCAGCAGCCAAGATTACGGGGAGGCGATAGCCAAAAACATTCAGTACTTC. Protein sequence: CASSQDYGEAIAKNIQYF.